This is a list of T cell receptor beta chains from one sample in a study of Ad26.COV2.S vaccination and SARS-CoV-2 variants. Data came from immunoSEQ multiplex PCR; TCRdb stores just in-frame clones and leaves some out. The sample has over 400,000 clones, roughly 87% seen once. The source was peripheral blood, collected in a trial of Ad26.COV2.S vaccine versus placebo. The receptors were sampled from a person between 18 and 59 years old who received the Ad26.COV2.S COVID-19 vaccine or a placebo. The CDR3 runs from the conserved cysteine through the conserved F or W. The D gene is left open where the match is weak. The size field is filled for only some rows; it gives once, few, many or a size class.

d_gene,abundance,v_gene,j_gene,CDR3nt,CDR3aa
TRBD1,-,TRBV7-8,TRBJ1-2,TGTGCCAGCAGCTCCGCCACAGGGGGTACGGTTAGCTATGGCTACACCTTC,CASSSATGGTVSYGYTF
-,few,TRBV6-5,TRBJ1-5,TGTGCCAGCAGTTACCGGGGGGGCAATCAGCCCCAGCATTTT,CASSYRGGNQPQHF
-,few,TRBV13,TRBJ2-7,TGTGCCAGCAGCTTCTGGGGCCTCTACGAGCAGTACTTC,CASSFWGLYEQYF
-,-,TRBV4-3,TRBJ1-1,TGCGCCAGCAGCCAAGGGTTGAGGGGGTACACTGAAGCTTTCTTT,CASSQGLRGYTEAFF
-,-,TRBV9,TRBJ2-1,TGTGCCAGCAGCGTGGGCCCGGGTTTCGGTCACAATGAGCAGTTCTTC,CASSVGPGFGHNEQFF
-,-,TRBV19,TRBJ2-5,TGTGCCAGTAGTGACCGGGACTACCAAGAGACCCAGTACTTC,CASSDRDYQETQYF
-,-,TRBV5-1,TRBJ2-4,TGCGCCAGCAGCTACCTCATTGTAGCCAAAAACATTCAGTACTTC,CASSYLIVAKNIQYF
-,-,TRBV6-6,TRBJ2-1,TGTGCCAGCAGTTACCACGGACAGACCTTCTACAATGAGCAGTTCTTC,CASSYHGQTFYNEQFF
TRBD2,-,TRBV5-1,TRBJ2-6,TGCGCCAGCAGCTTGGATGGCAGGGAGGGTGGGGCCAACGTCCTGACTTTC,CASSLDGREGGANVLTF
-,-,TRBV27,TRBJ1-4,TGTGCCAGCAGCACTTACTCGGCAACTAATGAAAAACTGTTTTTT,CASSTYSATNEKLFF
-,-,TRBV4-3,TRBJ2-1,TGCGCCAGCTCCAAAACCGGGACCAGCTCCTACAATGAGCAGTTCTTC,CASSKTGTSSYNEQFF
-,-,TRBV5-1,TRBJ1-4,TGCGCCAGCAGTCGAAGACGGGCAACTAATGAAAAACTGTTTTTT,CASSRRRATNEKLFF
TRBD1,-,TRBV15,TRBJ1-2,TGTGCCACCAGCAGAAGACAGGGGAGCTATGGCTACACCTTC,CATSRRQGSYGYTF
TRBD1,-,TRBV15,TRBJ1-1,TGTGCCACCAGCAGAGACCTGACAGGGGAAGCTTTCTTT,CATSRDLTGEAFF
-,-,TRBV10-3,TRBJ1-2,TGTGCCATCAGCAAGAGTATGGACCAGAGTTATGGCTACACCTTC,CAISKSMDQSYGYTF
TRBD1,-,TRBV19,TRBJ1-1,TGTGCCAGTAGTATAGCCTACAGGGGACATTCAACAAGAGCTTTCTTT,CASSIAYRGHSTRAFF
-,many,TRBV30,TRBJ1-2,TGTGCCTGGAGAGGCAGGGGTCGCTATGGCTACACCTTC,CAWRGRGRYGYTF
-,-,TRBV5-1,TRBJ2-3,TGCGCCAGCAGCTTGCCGAGTTACACAGATACGCAGTATTTT,CASSLPSYTDTQYF
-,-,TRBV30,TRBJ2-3,TGTGCCTGGAGTGTTGAGATCAATACGCAGTATTTT,CAWSVEINTQYF
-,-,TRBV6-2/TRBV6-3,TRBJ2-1,TGTGCCAGCAGCAACCAAGGGGGGAATGAGCAGTTCTTC,CASSNQGGNEQFF
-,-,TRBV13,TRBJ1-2,TGTGCCAGCAGCTTTAGGGACCGCGGAGGCTACACCTTC,CASSFRDRGGYTF
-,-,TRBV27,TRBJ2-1,TGTGCCAGCCGGGCGCGACGAGGACTTGGGGTGAGCTCCTACAATGAGCAGTTCTTC,CASRARRGLGVSSYNEQFF
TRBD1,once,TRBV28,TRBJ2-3,TGTGCCAGCAGTGTATGGACAGGGGATACGCAGTATTTT,CASSVWTGDTQYF
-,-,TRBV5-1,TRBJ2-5,TGCGCCAGCAGCTTGGAGGGGAGGACGGGGTCCCAGTACTTC,CASSLEGRTGSQYF
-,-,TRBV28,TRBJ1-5,TGTGCCAGCAGTTTATTTGGGGGAAGGGATCAGCCCCAGCATTTT,CASSLFGGRDQPQHF
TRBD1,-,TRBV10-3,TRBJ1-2,TGTGCCATCAGTGTCCGGGACAGCCTCCTCCCCTATGGCTACACCTTC,CAISVRDSLLPYGYTF
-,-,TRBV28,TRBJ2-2,TGTGCCAGCTCCGCCGGGGGGGAGCTGTTTTTT,CASSAGGELFF
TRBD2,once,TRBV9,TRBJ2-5,TGTGCCAGCAGCTCGCAAGCGGGAGGAGAGACCCAGTACTTC,CASSSQAGGETQYF
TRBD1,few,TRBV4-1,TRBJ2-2,TGCGCCAGCAGCCGAAACACAGGGGTGAGAGGGGAGCTGTTTTTT,CASSRNTGVRGELFF
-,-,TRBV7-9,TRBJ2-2,TGTGCCAGCAGCCAAAGAAAATCCACCGGGGAGCTGTTTTTT,CASSQRKSTGELFF
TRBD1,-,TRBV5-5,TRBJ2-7,TGTGCCAGCAGCAAGGGACAGTCCCCCTACAGTCGAGAGCAGTACTTC,CASSKGQSPYSREQYF
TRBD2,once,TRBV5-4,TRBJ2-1,TGTGCCAGCAGCCCGGGGACTAGCAGGCCCGCGAGGGAGCAGTTCTTC,CASSPGTSRPAREQFF
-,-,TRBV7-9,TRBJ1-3,TGTGCCAGCAGCTTAGATGTCGGACACACCATATATTTT,CASSLDVGHTIYF
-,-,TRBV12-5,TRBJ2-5,TGTGCTAGTGCTGTTGCGGAGACCCAGTACTTC,CASAVAETQYF
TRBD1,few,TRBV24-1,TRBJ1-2,TGTGCCACCAGTGATTCGAGAGAACAGGGGGCGAATAGTCTCTATGGCTACACCTTC,CATSDSREQGANSLYGYTF
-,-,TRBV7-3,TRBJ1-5,TGTGCCAGCAGCTTAAGGAGCAATCAGCCCCAGCATTTT,CASSLRSNQPQHF
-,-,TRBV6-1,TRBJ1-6,TGTGCCAGCAGTGAACTGACGCAGTCACCCCTCCACTTT,CASSELTQSPLHF
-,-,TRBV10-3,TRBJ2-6,TGTGCCATCAGTGGGGGCAGGGGAGGTAACTCTGGGGCCAACGTCCTGACTTTC,CAISGGRGGNSGANVLTF